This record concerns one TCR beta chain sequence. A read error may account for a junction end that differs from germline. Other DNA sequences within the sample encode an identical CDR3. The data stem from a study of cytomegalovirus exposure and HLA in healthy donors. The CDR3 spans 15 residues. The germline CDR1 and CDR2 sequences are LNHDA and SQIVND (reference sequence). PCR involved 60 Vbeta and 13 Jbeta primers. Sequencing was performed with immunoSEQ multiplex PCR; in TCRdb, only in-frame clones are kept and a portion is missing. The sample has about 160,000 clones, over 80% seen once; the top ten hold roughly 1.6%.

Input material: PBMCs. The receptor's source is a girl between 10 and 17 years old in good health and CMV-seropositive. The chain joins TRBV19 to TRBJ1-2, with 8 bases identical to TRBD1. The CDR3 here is CASSIIQGANYGYTF. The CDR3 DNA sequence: TGTGCCAGTAGTATAATCCAGGGGGCTAACTATGGCTACACCTTT.